These 30 T cell receptor beta chains share one sample of origin, sequenced in a study of technical replicates of blood from a few donors. The table came from immunoSEQ multiplex PCR; TCRdb's copy has only in-frame clones and leaves some out. The sample includes 60,000 to 85,000 clones, around 97% of them seen just once. Sequenced: T cells isolated from PBMCs. These receptors were collected from a human donor in good health.

In regard to this clone: Sequence at one end of the junction differs from germline and may be a read error. The gene calls are TRBV28 and TRBJ2-7, with D possibly TRBD1 on 6 matching bases. The CDR3 consists of 11 residues. Germline CDR1 reads MDHEN; CDR2 reads SYDVKM. The CDR3 spells CASSGVRRTAF. CDR3 bases: TGTGCCAGCAGTGGAGTTCGAAGGACAGCATTC.

The V gene is TRBV6-5, the J gene TRBJ1-1, with D possibly matching TRBD1 (6 bases). Per the germline V gene, CDR1 is MNHEY and CDR2 is SVGAGI. The V and J ends lost 0 bases and 6 bases respectively, with 11 bases between them. CDR3 length: 14 residues. The CDR3 reads CASSYSWGQAEAFF. CDR3 sequence (DNA): TGTGCCAGCAGTTACTCTTGGGGGCAAGCTGAAGCTTTCTTT.

V and J are TRBV10-1 and TRBJ2-1; the D is unclear. CDR1 and CDR2 from the germline V gene are WNHNN and SYGVQD (reference sequence). The V and J ends lost 3 bases and 2 bases respectively, with 8 bases between them. This CDR3 is built from 14 residues. CDR3 nucleotides: TGCGCCAGCAGTGAAAGCGCAACCTACAATGAGCAGTTCTTC. Amino acids: CASSESATYNEQFF.

This clone was picked up one time. The rearrangement uses TRBV5-1 and TRBJ1-6; D gene uncertain. The CDR3 has 15 amino acids. CDR1 is SGHRS, CDR2 YFSETQ, per germline. V dropped 1 base and J dropped 7 bases, with 12 bases sitting between them. The CDR3 DNA follows: TGCGCCAGCAGCTTGTATACAGAGAAGAATTCACCCCTCCACTTT. This gives the protein CASSLYTEKNSPLHF.

The rearrangement uses TRBV5-1 and TRBJ2-3, with no clear D. The CDR3 is 14 residues long. V gave up 4 bases and J gave up 6 bases, with 15 bases separating them. In germline, CDR1 is SGHRS, CDR2 YFSETQ. The CDR3: CASSGVFKADTQYF. The CDR3 DNA reads as TGCGCCAGCAGCGGAGTTTTTAAGGCGGATACGCAGTATTTT.

J is TRBJ2-7 and V is TRBV6-6; TRBD2 is a possible D gene (7 bases). This CDR3 has 16 amino acids. Trimming took 2 bases from V and 2 from J, leaving 16 bases between them. Germline CDR1 MNHNY, CDR2 SVGAGI (reference sequence). This CDR3 reads CASSYGGAGTPYEQYF. The DNA for the CDR3 is TGTGCCAGCAGTTACGGGGGGGCGGGAACCCCCTACGAGCAGTACTTC.

This chain connects TRBV18 to TRBJ2-5; TRBD1 agrees at 7 bases. The CDR3 totals 13 residues. The germline gives CDR1 KGHSH, CDR2 LQKENI. V lost 5 bases to trimming and J lost 5 bases; unmatched junction nucleotides: 5. The CDR3 DNA reads as TGTGCCAGCTCAAAACAGGGGATGGAGACCCAGTACTTC. Translating gives CASSKQGMETQYF.

The rearrangement joins TRBV27 to TRBJ2-7, with D perhaps TRBD1 (6 bases). Trimming removed 5 bases from V and 0 bases from J, with 11 bases in between. Germline V gene sequence: CDR1 MNHEY, CDR2 SMNVEV (reference sequence). The CDR3 length is 14 residues. The CDR3 spells CASSIYRDSYEQYF. The DNA of the CDR3 is TGTGCCAGCAGTATATACAGGGACTCCTACGAGCAGTACTTC.

The gene calls are TRBV28 and TRBJ1-6; TRBD1 matches 10 bases. CDR1 and CDR2 (germline): MDHEN, SYDVKM. The CDR3 loop spans 15 amino acids. The V gene end was trimmed by 7 bases and the J gene end by 7 bases; junction bases not matched to a gene: 7. The CDR3 coding sequence is TGTGCCAGCAACCCGGGACAGGGGCTCAATTCACCCCTCCACTTT. Its protein is CASNPGQGLNSPLHF.

This rearrangement joins TRBV27 to TRBJ2-7, with D maybe TRBD1 (6 bases). Between the trimmed V and J ends, which lost 3 bases and 5 bases, there was a span of 8 bases. The germline gives CDR1 MNHEY, CDR2 SMNVEV (reference sequence). The CDR3 spans 12 residues. Here the CDR3 reads CASSFTGNEQYF. The CDR3, as DNA: TGTGCCAGCAGTTTCACAGGGAACGAGCAGTACTTC.

This sequence joins TRBV7-9 and TRBJ1-2; TRBD1 is a possible D gene (6 bases). V was clipped by 5 bases and J by 4 bases, with 20 bases between them. The CDR3 is made up of 16 amino acids. Germline lookup yields CDR1 SEHNR and CDR2 FQNEAQ (reference sequence). Here the CDR3 DNA reads TGTGCCAGCAGCACAAGCCCGGGACAATCCTTCTATGGCTACACCTTC. Translating gives CASSTSPGQSFYGYTF. Combining the CDR3 with reference TRBV7-9 and TRBJ1-2 gives the whole variable domain DTGVSQNPRHKITKRGQNVTFRCDPISEHNRLYWYRQTLGQGPEFLTYFQNEAQLEKSRLLSDRFSAERPKGSFSTLEIQRTEQGDSAMYLCASSTSPGQSFYGYTFGSGTRLTVV.

The chain is built from TRBV27 and TRBJ1-1; no clear D gene. There are 13 residues in the CDR3. From germline, CDR1 is MNHEY and CDR2 SMNVEV (reference sequence). The germline V and J ends were trimmed by 6 bases and 9 bases, with 17 bases remaining between them. The CDR3 here is CASSSRGIHQAFF. CDR3 DNA sequence: TGTGCCAGCAGCTCTCGGGGTATCCACCAAGCTTTCTTT.

This CDR3 reads CASSPQTSNQPQHF. DNA of the CDR3: TGTGCCAGTAGTCCACAGACTAGCAATCAGCCCCAGCATTTT. The rearrangement uses TRBV19 and TRBJ1-5; D uncertain. The CDR3 sequence is 14 residues long. Per germline, CDR1 LNHDA and CDR2 SQIVND (reference sequence). V lost 5 bases and J lost 0, with 8 bases in between.

This chain joins TRBV5-6 and TRBJ1-5; 7 bases align to TRBD1. The J segment lost 4 bases and the V segment lost 0 bases, leaving 7 bases of the junction unmatched. Germline CDR1 reads SGHDT; CDR2 reads YYEEEE. The CDR3 has 16 residues. In DNA, the CDR3 is TGTGCCAGCAGCTTGGGATCGACAGGGCGGAATCAGCCCCAGCATTTT. Its translation: CASSLGSTGRNQPQHF. Full variable domain (rest looked up from reference TRBV5-6 and TRBJ1-5): DAGVTQSPTHLIKTRGQQVTLRCSPKSGHDTVSWYQQALGQGPQFIFQYYEEEERQRGNFPDRFSGHQFPNYSSELNVNALLLGDSALYLCASSLGSTGRNQPQHFGDGTRLSIL.

The chain recombines TRBV6-4 with TRBJ2-3; D uncertain. CDR3 length: 13 residues. Trimming took 3 bases from V and 10 from J, leaving 14 bases between them. Germline values: CDR1 MRHNA, CDR2 SNTAGT. As DNA, the CDR3 is TGTGCCAGCAGTGAGCATCCGGGTAATGCGCAGTATTTT. It is translated as CASSEHPGNAQYF.

The chain carries TRBV27 and TRBJ2-7, with TRBD1 matching 9 bases. CDR1 and CDR2 (germline): MNHEY, SMNVEV (reference sequence). The V segment lost 6 bases and the J segment 4 bases; nucleotides outside the gene matches: 7. The CDR3 is 14 amino acids. DNA of the CDR3: TGTGCCAGCAGCTGGACAGGGGACATGTACGAGCAGTACTTC. It translates to CASSWTGDMYEQYF.

The V and J genes are TRBV6-5 and TRBJ2-2, with 7 bases that match TRBD2. This CDR3 region has 15 residues. The germline V gene encodes CDR1 MNHEY and CDR2 SVGAGI. The J segment lost 4 bases and the V segment lost 2 bases, leaving 4 bases of the junction unmatched. The DNA for the CDR3 is TGTGCCAGCAGTTACAAGCGGGGTATCACCGGGGAGCTGTTTTTT. It yields the protein CASSYKRGITGELFF.

The chain links TRBV6-1 to TRBJ1-2; D possibly corresponds to TRBD1 (5 bases). The ends were cut back, 0 bases at V and 4 bases at J, with 18 bases in the middle. Germline loops: CDR1 MNHNS, CDR2 SASEGT. This CDR3 spans 17 amino acids. The CDR3 sequence: CASSEAFGGGPSYGYTF. CDR3 in DNA: TGTGCCAGCAGTGAAGCTTTCGGGGGAGGCCCCAGCTATGGCTACACCTTC.

The V gene is TRBV28, the J gene TRBJ1-5; 7 nucleotides line up with TRBD1. V shed 2 bases, J shed 9 bases, and the junction held 7 bases outside the gene matches. CDR1 MDHEN and CDR2 SYDVKM come from the germline V gene. The CDR3 contains 14 residues. The CDR3: CASSLEDRTWPQHF. In DNA, the CDR3 is TGTGCCAGCAGTTTAGAGGACAGGACATGGCCCCAGCATTTT.

The CDR3 DNA reads as TGTGCCAGCAGCGGGGGCGTCTCTGGAAACACCATATATTTT. This gives the protein CASSGGVSGNTIYF. This rearrangement joins TRBV7-6 to TRBJ1-3; TRBD1 might be the D (6 bases). The CDR3 runs 14 residues. Per the germline V gene, CDR1 is SGHVS and CDR2 is FNYEAQ. The V and J ends lost 5 bases and 0 bases respectively, with 8 bases between them.

The chain recombines TRBV5-1 with TRBJ1-3; weak D call: TRBD1 (6 bases). Germline CDR1 reads SGHRS; CDR2 reads YFSETQ. The CDR3 contains 20 residues. V lost 0 bases to trimming and J lost 0 bases, with 22 bases between them. CDR3 in amino acids: CASSLGSQGQPAFSGNTIYF. CDR3 coding DNA: TGCGCCAGCAGCTTGGGTAGCCAGGGACAACCGGCCTTCTCTGGAAACACCATATATTTT.

V is TRBV6-1 and J is TRBJ1-5, with TRBD1 identical over 8 bases. The V gene end was trimmed by 4 bases and the J gene end by 2 bases; junction bases not matched to a gene: 4. Germline V gives CDR1 MNHNS, CDR2 SASEGT. The CDR3 sequence is 15 residues long. CDR3 nucleotide sequence: TGTGCCAGCAGTGGGGACAGGTTGGGCAATCAGCCCCAGCATTTT. Protein product: CASSGDRLGNQPQHF.

The rearrangement joins TRBV9 to TRBJ1-2; no reliable D call. This CDR3 is built from 16 residues. In germline, CDR1 is SGDLS, CDR2 YYNGEE. With 0 bases removed from V and 4 bases from J, the gap between germline ends came to 16 bases. The CDR3 protein is CASSVDGGRLGYGYTF. The DNA of the CDR3 is TGTGCCAGCAGCGTAGATGGTGGCAGGCTGGGCTATGGCTACACCTTC.

This chain links TRBV6-1 with TRBJ2-5, with 8 bases lining up with TRBD1. The CDR3 length is 12 residues. After removal of 10 bases from V and 1 base from J, the junction contained 2 bases not matched to a gene. Germline-derived CDR1 and CDR2 are MNHNS and SASEGT. CDR3 region: CATDRVQETQYF. CDR3 coding DNA: TGTGCCACGGACAGGGTCCAAGAGACCCAGTACTTC.

The V gene is TRBV7-2, the J gene TRBJ1-1; 7 bases match TRBD1. The CDR3 length is 14 residues. Losses at the gene ends were 6 bases for V and 7 bases for J; bases not matched to a gene: 11. CDR1 and CDR2 from the germline V gene are SGHTA and FQGNSA. DNA of the CDR3: TGTGCCAGCAGACGACAGGGAGAGGGGTTTGAAGCTTTCTTT. This codes for CASRRQGEGFEAFF.

V usage is TRBV13 and J usage is TRBJ2-2, with D perhaps matching TRBD2 (6 bases). The CDR3 runs to 16 residues. Trimming removed 4 bases from V and 8 bases from J, with 20 bases in between. Germline assignment: CDR1 PRHDT and CDR2 FYEKMQ (reference sequence). The CDR3 DNA reads as TGTGCCAGCAGCTACGAATCGGGACTCAAAGGAGGGGAGCTGTTTTTT. Translation: CASSYESGLKGGELFF.

CDR3 DNA: TGTGCCAGCAGACGTACAGGAGACTCCTATGGCTACACCTTC. It codes for CASRRTGDSYGYTF. The chain combines TRBV5-4 with TRBJ1-2, with D possibly matching TRBD1 (5 bases). The CDR3 runs 14 residues. With 5 bases removed from V and 4 bases from J, the gap between germline ends came to 15 bases. CDR1 is SGHNT and CDR2 is YYREEE in the germline V gene (reference sequence).

The rearrangement uses TRBV27 and TRBJ2-5; no reliable D call. V was trimmed by 5 bases and J by 4 bases, leaving 14 bases between them. Germline-derived CDR1 and CDR2 are MNHEY and SMNVEV (reference sequence). The CDR3 length is 14 residues. CDR3 DNA sequence: TGTGCCAGCAGTCCCCGGAGCCTACGAGAGACCCAGTACTTC. Encoded protein: CASSPRSLRETQYF.

The chain couples TRBV2 to TRBJ2-7; 12 bases match TRBD1. The CDR3 extends over 18 amino acids. Losses at the gene ends were 6 bases for V and 2 bases for J; bases not matched to a gene: 14. In germline, CDR1 is SNHLY, CDR2 FYNNEI. CDR3 DNA: TGTGCCAGCAGCGCTCCGGGACAGGGGGCGTTCAGTGCCTACGAGCAGTACTTC. This translates into CASSAPGQGAFSAYEQYF.

The chain combines TRBV7-2 with TRBJ1-6, with a possible D match to TRBD1 (5 bases). Germline V gives CDR1 SGHTA, CDR2 FQGNSA. This CDR3 has 14 residues. Trimming took 3 bases from V and 7 from J, leaving 10 bases between them. The CDR3 bases are TGTGCCAGCAGCTTCTCTAGGGGCAATTCACCCCTCCACTTT. Amino acids: CASSFSRGNSPLHF.